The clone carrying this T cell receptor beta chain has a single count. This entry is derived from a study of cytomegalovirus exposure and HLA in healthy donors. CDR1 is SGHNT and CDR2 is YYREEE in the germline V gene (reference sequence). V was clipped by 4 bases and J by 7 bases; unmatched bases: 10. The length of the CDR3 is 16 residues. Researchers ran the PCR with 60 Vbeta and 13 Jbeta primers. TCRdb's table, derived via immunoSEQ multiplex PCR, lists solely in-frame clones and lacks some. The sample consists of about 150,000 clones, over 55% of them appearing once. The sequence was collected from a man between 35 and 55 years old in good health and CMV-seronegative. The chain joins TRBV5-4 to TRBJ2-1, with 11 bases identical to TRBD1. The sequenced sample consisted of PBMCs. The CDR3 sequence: CASSIRDRGFGNEQFF. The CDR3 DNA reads TGTGCCAGCAGCATTAGGGACAGGGGGTTCGGAAATGAGCAGTTCTTC.